Presented here are 5 T cell receptor beta chains from one specimen sequenced in a study of blood T cell repertoires in COVID-19. Generated by immunoSEQ multiplex PCR, the TCRdb table keeps only in-frame clones and is missing some. The sample yields fewer than 450,000 clones, about 90% seen once. The specimen sequenced was peripheral blood. The receptors come from a young woman who had recovered from COVID-19.

The chain employs TRBV5-1 and TRBJ2-3; weak D call: TRBD2 (6 bases). CDR1 is SGHRS and CDR2 is YFSETQ in the germline V gene. The germline V and J ends were trimmed by 4 bases and 3 bases, with 18 bases remaining between them. The CDR3 extends over 16 amino acids. The CDR3 loop reads CASSPPGRGYTDTQYF. CDR3 nucleotide sequence: TGCGCCAGCAGCCCACCCGGCCGGGGGTATACAGATACGCAGTATTTT. Complete variable domain (other parts from reference TRBV5-1 and TRBJ2-3): KAGVTQTPRYLIKTRGQQVTLSCSPISGHRSVSWYQQTPGQGLQFLFEYFSETQRNKGNFPGRFSGRQFSNSRSEMNVSTLELGDSALYLCASSPPGRGYTDTQYFGPGTRLTVL.

The V and J genes are TRBV27 and TRBJ2-1; possible D gene TRBD2, 6 bases. Trimming left V 5 bases short and J 2 bases short, with 13 bases between. The length of the CDR3 is 15 residues. Germline CDR1 is MNHEY and CDR2 is SMNVEV (reference sequence). CDR3 protein: CASSPYGEAYNEQFF. The DNA for the CDR3 is TGTGCCAGCAGTCCGTATGGGGAGGCCTACAATGAGCAGTTCTTC.

Here the CDR3 DNA reads TGTGCCAGCAGTCGATGGACTAGCGAGGAGCGGAATGAGCAGTTCTTC. This codes for CASSRWTSEERNEQFF. This chain links TRBV6-6 with TRBJ2-1; TRBD2 matches at 9 bases. Looked up from germline, CDR1 is MNHNY and CDR2 is SVGAGI (reference sequence). With 5 bases clipped from V and 7 bases from J, the junction kept 12 bases outside the gene matches. The CDR3 length is 16 residues.

The CDR3 loop reads CASSYGTPNTEAFF. The CDR3 DNA sequence: TGTGCCAGCAGCTACGGGACACCTAACACTGAAGCTTTCTTT. The V gene is TRBV6-6, the J gene TRBJ1-1; a possible D gene is TRBD1 (6 bases). The germline V gene encodes CDR1 MNHNY and CDR2 SVGAGI (reference sequence). Trimming shortened V by 6 bases and J by 2 bases, and 13 bases separated the two germline ends. This CDR3 is 14 amino acids long.

V and J are TRBV5-1 and TRBJ2-2; D is uncertain. CDR1 and CDR2 from the germline V gene are SGHRS and YFSETQ. CDR3 length: 15 residues. Trimming removed 0 bases at V and 0 bases at J, with 6 bases between. The CDR3 DNA follows: TGCGCCAGCAGCTTGGACAAAACGAACACCGGGGAGCTGTTTTTT. Amino acids: CASSLDKTNTGELFF.